Included here is one T cell receptor beta chain sequence, with context. This sample stems from a study of shared clonotypes between healthy human individuals. Per germline, CDR1 LNHDA and CDR2 SQIVND (reference sequence). CDR3 size: 15 residues. The V end lost 7 bases, the J end lost 4 bases, and 19 bases lay between the germline ends. Method: immunoSEQ multiplex PCR; TCRdb's copy keeps in-frame clones and lacks some. This sample yields 2 million to 2.5 million clones, of which just over 90% are seen a single time; about 0.41% belongs to the top ten. The sequencing input was naive CD4+ T cells from PBMCs. Subset noted: CD45RA+ positively selected. The V call is TRBV19, the J call TRBJ1-1; possible D gene TRBD1, 6 bases. This receptor was taken from a man aged 18 to 30 in good health. Some clones in this sample may be carry-over from other donors' samples. The CDR3 protein is CASTPDGGRGTEAFF. CDR3 bases: TGTGCCAGTACCCCCGATGGGGGGCGCGGCACTGAAGCTTTCTTT.